The T cell receptor (beta chain) under discussion was sequenced for a study of OX40 agonist ivuxolimab in advanced cancers. Study-wide context: In this trial design, patients received ivuxolimab intravenously at 0.01 to 10 mg/kg every 2 weeks. Prior checkpoint blockade (anti-PD-1, anti-PD-L1 or anti-CTLA-4) was permitted; around 40% had it.

The count of this clone is one. Cycle 7 day 1, cycle 4 day 1, and baseline were the timepoints at which blood was sampled. The repertoire was sequenced with immunoSEQ multiplex PCR; TCRdb's copy has only in-frame clones and lacks some. This repertoire shows about 60,000 clones, around 81% found once; its top ten account for approximately 1%. V shed 6 bases, J shed 0 bases, and the junction held 3 bases outside the gene matches. Germline CDR1 reads MNHEY; CDR2 reads SVGAGI. The CDR3 length is 15 residues. The material sequenced was CD4+ or CD8+ T cells sorted from blood, taken in a trial of the OX40 agonist ivuxolimab. The TCR originated in an adult with an advanced solid tumor such as melanoma, head and neck, liver or kidney cancer. V is TRBV6-5 and J is TRBJ2-4; 9 bases agree with TRBD1. The CDR3 DNA is TGTGCCAGCAGAGGACAGGGGAAAGCCAAAAACATTCAGTACTTC. It is translated as CASRGQGKAKNIQYF.